One sample yielded the 17 T cell receptor beta chains listed below, sequenced in a study of blood T cell repertoires in COVID-19. Clones were read by immunoSEQ multiplex PCR, and TCRdb kept only the in-frame ones, dropping some. The table has about 290,000 clones, around four fifths seen once. The sequenced material came from peripheral blood. All receptors derive from a woman aged 45 to 65 with active or convalescent COVID-19.

The chain links TRBV9 to TRBJ2-2; TRBD2 aligns across 8 bases. CDR3 length: 17 amino acids. Germline lookup yields CDR1 SGDLS and CDR2 YYNGEE. The V gene end was trimmed by 1 base and the J gene end by 7 bases; junction bases not matched to a gene: 12. CDR3 sequence: CASSVSGSGRVIGELFF. The DNA for the CDR3 is TGTGCCAGCAGCGTATCGGGGAGCGGGAGAGTCATCGGGGAGCTGTTTTTT.

The V and J genes are TRBV7-9 and TRBJ2-4; 12 bases map to TRBD2. CDR1 and CDR2 (germline): SEHNR, FQNEAQ (reference sequence). This CDR3 spans 16 amino acids. V lost 5 bases to trimming and J lost 0 bases; unmatched junction nucleotides: 2. CDR3 amino acids: CASSGGLAGAKNIQYF. CDR3 bases: TGTGCCAGCAGCGGGGGACTAGCGGGAGCCAAAAACATTCAGTACTTC.

The chain recombines TRBV28 with TRBJ2-3; 12 bases agree with TRBD2. The length of the CDR3 is 18 residues. The V segment lost 5 bases and the J segment 2 bases; nucleotides outside the gene matches: 11. The germline gives CDR1 MDHEN, CDR2 SYDVKM. The CDR3, as DNA: TGTGCCAGCAGTCCCCCGGGACTAGCGGGCTATATCACAGATACGCAGTATTTT. Amino acids: CASSPPGLAGYITDTQYF.

This chain joins TRBV25-1 and TRBJ2-1; 8 nucleotides line up with TRBD1. The CDR3 is 14 amino acids. V trimming: 7 bases; J trimming: 5 bases; junction bases outside the gene matches: 7. CDR1 and CDR2 (germline): MGHDK, SYGVNS. This CDR3 is CASTDRASDNEQFF. CDR3 in DNA: TGTGCCAGCACGGACAGGGCATCCGACAATGAGCAGTTCTTC. The variable domain in full, with the rest retrieved from reference TRBV25-1 and TRBJ2-1, is EADIYQTPRYLVIGTGKKITLECSQTMGHDKMYWYQQDPGMELHLIHYSYGVNSTEKGDLSSESTVSRIRTEHFPLTLESARPSHTSQYLCASTDRASDNEQFFGPGTRLTVL.

The chain links TRBV6-5 to TRBJ1-1, with D possibly matching TRBD1 (6 bases). Per germline, CDR1 MNHEY and CDR2 SVGAGI. Trimming removed 6 bases at V and 4 bases at J, with 15 bases between. The CDR3 has 14 residues. In DNA, the CDR3 is TGTGCCAGCAGCCGTACAGGGATACTCACTGAAGCTTTCTTT. This codes for CASSRTGILTEAFF.

The chain combines TRBV6-5 with TRBJ1-1, with TRBD1 matching over 8 bases. The CDR3 runs to 12 residues. After removal of 10 bases from V and 7 bases from J, the junction contained 8 bases not matched to a gene. CDR1 and CDR2 from the germline V gene are MNHEY and SVGAGI. The DNA of the CDR3 is TGTGCCACCCGACAGGGGAATTATGAAGCTTTCTTT. This sequence encodes CATRQGNYEAFF.

This clone came up once. This sequence joins TRBV5-1 and TRBJ2-3, with TRBD2 identical over 7 bases. CDR1 and CDR2 from the germline V gene are SGHRS and YFSETQ. The CDR3 runs to 16 residues. J lost 0 bases, V lost 0 bases, and 4 bases had no gene match. The CDR3 nucleotides read TGCGCCAGCAGCTTGGGGGGGGGAGTCAGCACAGATACGCAGTATTTT. It codes for CASSLGGGVSTDTQYF.

The chain couples TRBV5-1 to TRBJ1-2; 8 positions match TRBD1. The CDR3 length is 15 residues. V shed 3 bases and J 2 bases; nucleotides not matched to a gene: 6. CDR1 and CDR2 from the germline V gene are SGHRS and YFSETQ. The CDR3 coding sequence is TGCGCCAGCAGCTACGGGACAGGACCAAACTATGGCTACACCTTC. Amino acid sequence: CASSYGTGPNYGYTF.

The chain uses TRBV7-2 and TRBJ1-6, with D possibly TRBD1 on 5 matching bases. This CDR3 contains 16 residues. V lost 4 bases to trimming and J lost 7 bases, with 17 bases between them. Looked up from germline, CDR1 is SGHTA and CDR2 is FQGNSA. CDR3 DNA sequence: TGTGCCAGCAGCTATTCCCAGGGTACGTGGAATTCACCCCTCCACTTT. It codes for CASSYSQGTWNSPLHF.

The CDR3 reads CASRSGQGRGQETQYF. DNA of the CDR3: TGTGCCAGCAGATCGGGACAGGGGAGAGGTCAAGAGACCCAGTACTTC. The chain combines TRBV27 with TRBJ2-5; TRBD1 aligns across 10 bases. V shed 6 bases and J 2 bases; nucleotides not matched to a gene: 9. Germline CDR1 MNHEY, CDR2 SMNVEV (reference sequence). This CDR3 has 16 residues.

The table lists this clone with a count of one. V is TRBV18 and J is TRBJ2-7; 11 bases are shared with TRBD1. The CDR3 has 14 residues. Trimming cost V 3 bases and J 7 bases; bases outside gene matches: 5. Germline V gene lookup returns CDR1 KGHSH and CDR2 LQKENI. Here the CDR3 DNA reads TGTGCCAGCTCACCGGGACAGGGGGTGGGAGAGCAGTACTTC. Protein: CASSPGQGVGEQYF.

The chain carries TRBV25-1 and TRBJ1-5; TRBD1 is a possible D gene (6 bases). CDR1 MGHDK and CDR2 SYGVNS come from the germline V gene. This CDR3 is built from 15 residues. The ends were cut back, 4 bases at V and 2 bases at J, with 12 bases in the middle. This chain's CDR3 is CASSVTGEGNQPQHF. The DNA of the CDR3 is TGTGCCAGCAGTGTGACAGGTGAGGGCAATCAGCCCCAGCATTTT.

The chain couples TRBV6-5 to TRBJ1-2, with D possibly matching TRBD1 (6 bases). Germline V gene sequence: CDR1 MNHEY, CDR2 SVGAGI. This CDR3 has 13 amino acids. With 8 bases removed from V and 0 bases from J, the gap between germline ends came to 10 bases. CDR3 DNA sequence: TGTGCCAGCCGGGACACAGCTAACTATGGCTACACCTTC. Protein product: CASRDTANYGYTF.

The chain carries TRBV2 and TRBJ2-3, with 13 bases matching TRBD2. The CDR3 runs 19 residues. Germline V gene data show CDR1 as SNHLY and CDR2 as FYNNEI. Losses at the gene ends were 5 bases for V and 2 bases for J; bases not matched to a gene: 13. The CDR3 nucleotides are TGTGCCAGCAGTTACTTCTCGGGACTAGCGGGGCTCCACACAGATACGCAGTATTTT. Residues: CASSYFSGLAGLHTDTQYF.

This clone was seen just once. V usage is TRBV3-1 (or the pseudogene TRBV3-2) and J usage is TRBJ2-7; 8 bases line up with TRBD2. CDR1 and CDR2 (germline): LGHDT, YNNKEL (reference sequence). The CDR3 totals 18 residues. V gave up 4 bases and J gave up 3 bases; unmatched junction bases: 17. CDR3 bases: TGTGCCAGCAGCCCCCCCACTTCCCTGACTAGCGTGATCTACGAGCAGTACTTC. Translation gives CASSPPTSLTSVIYEQYF.

The CDR3, as DNA: TGTGCCAGCAGAATTAGTCTCCTCACTAGCGGGGGTCCGGGGCAGTTCTTC. It codes for CASRISLLTSGGPGQFF. The rearrangement joins TRBV14 to TRBJ2-1; 11 bases map to TRBD2. V was pared by 6 bases and J by 12 bases, with 19 bases of the junction left unmatched. Per germline, CDR1 SGHDN and CDR2 FVKESK. The CDR3 is made up of 17 amino acids.

This chain links TRBV30 with TRBJ2-7; 8 nucleotides line up with TRBD2. Germline values: CDR1 GTSNPN, CDR2 SVGIG (reference sequence). The CDR3 totals 11 residues. With 5 bases clipped from V and 6 bases from J, the junction kept 3 bases outside the gene matches. In nucleotides, the CDR3 is TGTGCCTGGGCACTAGCGGCCGAGCAGTACTTC. Translated, it gives CAWALAAEQYF.